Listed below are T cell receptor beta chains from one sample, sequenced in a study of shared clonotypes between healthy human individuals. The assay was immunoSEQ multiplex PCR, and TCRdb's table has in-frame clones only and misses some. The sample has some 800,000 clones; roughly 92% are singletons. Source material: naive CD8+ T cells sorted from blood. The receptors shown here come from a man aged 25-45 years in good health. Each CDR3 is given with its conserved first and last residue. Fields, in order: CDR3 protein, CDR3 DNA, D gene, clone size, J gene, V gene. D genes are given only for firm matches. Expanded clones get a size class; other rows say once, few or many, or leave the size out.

cdr3_aa: CASSIITTSGRETQYF
cdr3_nt: TGTGCCAGCAGCATAATAACGACTAGCGGGAGAGAGACCCAGTACTTC
d_call: TRBD2
clone_size: -
j_call: TRBJ2-5
v_call: TRBV7-9

cdr3_aa: CSVEEEGARGYTF
cdr3_nt: TGCAGCGTTGAAGAAGAGGGAGCTAGGGGCTACACCTTC
d_call: -
clone_size: -
j_call: TRBJ1-2
v_call: TRBV29-1

cdr3_aa: CASSVPGQLYGYTF
cdr3_nt: TGTGCCAGCAGCGTCCCGGGACAGCTCTATGGCTACACCTTC
d_call: TRBD1
clone_size: -
j_call: TRBJ1-2
v_call: TRBV9

cdr3_aa: CASSLLIAGVTDTQYF
cdr3_nt: TGTGCCAGCAGCCTTCTAATAGCGGGAGTGACAGATACGCAGTATTTT
d_call: TRBD2
clone_size: -
j_call: TRBJ2-3
v_call: TRBV5-4

cdr3_aa: CASSPWSAGTQNIQYF
cdr3_nt: TGTGCCAGCAGCCCTTGGTCGGCAGGGACACAAAACATTCAGTACTTC
d_call: -
clone_size: -
j_call: TRBJ2-4
v_call: TRBV9

cdr3_aa: CASSYSVREAFF
cdr3_nt: TGTGCCAGCAGTTACTCGGTTAGGGAGGCTTTCTTT
d_call: -
clone_size: -
j_call: TRBJ1-1
v_call: TRBV6-6

cdr3_aa: CSVEDPLYNEQFF
cdr3_nt: TGCAGCGTTGAAGACCCACTCTACAATGAGCAGTTCTTC
d_call: -
clone_size: -
j_call: TRBJ2-1
v_call: TRBV29-1

cdr3_aa: CASSPRVTVVQPQHF
cdr3_nt: TGTGCCAGCAGCCCTAGGGTCACAGTTGTTCAGCCCCAGCATTTT
d_call: -
clone_size: -
j_call: TRBJ1-5
v_call: TRBV28

cdr3_aa: CASSSLGEGTDTQYF
cdr3_nt: TGTGCCAGCAGCTCTCTAGGGGAAGGCACAGATACGCAGTATTTT
d_call: -
clone_size: -
j_call: TRBJ2-3
v_call: TRBV11-2

cdr3_aa: CASSILGQGAGGANVLTF
cdr3_nt: TGTGCCAGTAGTATCCTCGGGCAGGGGGCAGGTGGGGCCAACGTCCTGACTTTC
d_call: TRBD1
clone_size: -
j_call: TRBJ2-6
v_call: TRBV19

cdr3_aa: CASSVDLGQGTDTQYF
cdr3_nt: TGTGCCAGCAGTGTAGATCTGGGACAGGGGACAGATACGCAGTATTTT
d_call: TRBD1
clone_size: -
j_call: TRBJ2-3
v_call: TRBV2

cdr3_aa: CAVGDNTDTQYF
cdr3_nt: TGTGCCGTGGGGGACAACACAGATACGCAGTATTTT
d_call: -
clone_size: -
j_call: TRBJ2-3
v_call: TRBV11-3

cdr3_aa: CASRTEADEQFF
cdr3_nt: TGTGCCAGCAGAACAGAGGCGGATGAGCAGTTCTTC
d_call: -
clone_size: -
j_call: TRBJ2-1
v_call: TRBV27

cdr3_aa: CASSAGTGVYNEQFF
cdr3_nt: TGTGCCAGCAGCGCCGGGACAGGGGTTTACAATGAGCAGTTCTTC
d_call: TRBD1
clone_size: once
j_call: TRBJ2-1
v_call: TRBV7-8

cdr3_aa: CASSLQGTTTLYNEQFF
cdr3_nt: TGTGCCAGCAGCTTACAGGGAACGACTACTCTTTACAATGAGCAGTTCTTC
d_call: -
clone_size: -
j_call: TRBJ2-1
v_call: TRBV7-6

cdr3_aa: CASSEYSGANTEAFF
cdr3_nt: TGCGCCAGCAGTGAGTATTCGGGGGCAAACACTGAAGCTTTCTTT
d_call: -
clone_size: once
j_call: TRBJ1-1
v_call: TRBV10-1